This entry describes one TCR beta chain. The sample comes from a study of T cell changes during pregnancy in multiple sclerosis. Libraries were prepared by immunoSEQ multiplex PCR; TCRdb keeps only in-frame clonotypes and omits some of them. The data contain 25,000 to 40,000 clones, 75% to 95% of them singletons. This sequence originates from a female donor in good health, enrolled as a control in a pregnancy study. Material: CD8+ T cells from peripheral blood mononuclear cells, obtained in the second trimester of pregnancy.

The CDR3 spells CASSGTGEGYTF. DNA of the CDR3: TGCGCCAGCAGCGGGACAGGGGAGGGCTACACCTTC. This rearrangement joins TRBV5-1 to TRBJ1-2; 10 bases are a match to TRBD1. The germline V gene encodes CDR1 SGHRS and CDR2 YFSETQ. CDR3 length: 12 residues. The ends lost 4 bases at V and 8 bases at J; junction bases unmatched: 2.